This T cell receptor beta chain is drawn from a study of T cell responses to AZD1222 COVID-19 vaccine. Broader study findings: The study found vaccine-associated CD4 TCRs spanning spike, dominant at 160-218 and 743-854.

Notes on this clone: Its matching antigen is unknown.

The method was immunoSEQ multiplex PCR; TCRdb's version includes in-frame clones alone and lacks a portion of them. The sample has about 200,000 clones, about 92% seen once. Trimming cost V 5 bases and J 6 bases; bases outside gene matches: 16. This CDR3 region has 17 residues. CDR1 and CDR2 from the germline V gene are LNHDA and SQIVND (reference sequence). V usage is TRBV19 and J usage is TRBJ2-3; TRBD2 matches at 8 bases. The sequences come from peripheral blood, collected on day 0 of MenACWY control vaccination. This TCR came from an adult in good health. DNA for the CDR3: TGTGCCAGTAGTCCTTTACGTCGGGGGGGTGTGCACGATACGCAGTATTTT. Translation: CASSPLRRGGVHDTQYF.